Listed below are T cell receptor beta chains from one sample, sequenced in a study of T cell repertoires in cytomegalovirus infection. In TCRdb, the reads were re-called with MiXCR into one record per CDR3 protein. The repertoire has fewer than 200,000 distinct CDR3 sequences, about 15% of them found once; the top ten carry approximately 30%. Sequencing used PBMCs. The receptors come from a human donor in good health (CMV status not recorded). Some clones in this sample may be carry-over from other donors' samples. CDR3s include the opening cysteine and the closing phenylalanine or tryptophan. The D gene is left open where the match is weak. Expanded clones get a size class; other rows say once, few or many, or leave the size out.

size,D,J,V,DNA,CDR3
many,NA,TRBJ1-2,TRBV12-3/TRBV12-4,TGTGCCAGCAGTTTAGGAGATGGGAGACTCAACTATGGCTACACCTTC,CASSLGDGRLNYGYTF
NA,TRBD1,TRBJ2-3,TRBV7-9,TGTGCCAGCAGCTTGGGGACAGGGAAGCAGTATTTT,CASSLGTGKQYF
many,NA,TRBJ2-1,TRBV20-1,TGCAGTGCTAGGGGCGACACCGGTAACGCTGAGCAGTTCTTC,CSARGDTGNAEQFF
many,TRBD1,TRBJ1-1,TRBV11-2,TGTGCCAGCAGCTCCCGGGGACAGGGAGACACTGAAGCTTTCTTT,CASSSRGQGDTEAFF
NA,TRBD2,TRBJ2-7,TRBV2,TGTGCCAGCAGTGGCGGGTTGCTAGCGGGGGGATACGAGCAGTACTTC,CASSGGLLAGGYEQYF
few,NA,TRBJ2-2,TRBV5-1,TGCGCCAGCAGCTTGCGCGCAGCGAACACCGGGGAGCTGTTTTTT,CASSLRAANTGELFF
NA,TRBD2,TRBJ2-7,TRBV10-3,TGTGCCATCAGTGGGACTAGCGCGACTCGCTCCGAGCAGTACTTC,CAISGTSATRSEQYF
few,NA,TRBJ1-5,TRBV3-1,TGTGCCAGCAGCCAAGGGGTGGCTCAGCCCCAGCATTTT,CASSQGVAQPQHF
many,TRBD1,TRBJ1-5,TRBV28,TGTGCCAGCAGCCCCCGGCTGGCAGGGGGAAATCAGCCCCAGCATTTT,CASSPRLAGGNQPQHF
many,NA,TRBJ2-7,TRBV12-3/TRBV12-4,TGTGCCAGCAGTGCCCTTACCTACGAGCAGTACTTC,CASSALTYEQYF
NA,NA,TRBJ1-1,TRBV5-1,TGCGCCAGCAGCTTGGACAGGGTGAGCACTGAAGCTTTCTTT,CASSLDRVSTEAFF
NA,NA,TRBJ1-1,TRBV27,TGTGCCAGCAGTTTAGCGGGGCCCGGGAACACTGAAGCTTTCTTT,CASSLAGPGNTEAFF
NA,TRBD2,TRBJ2-1,TRBV4-3,TGCGCCAGCAGCCAAGGGACTAGCGGCTACAATGAGCAGTTCTTC,CASSQGTSGYNEQFF
NA,NA,TRBJ2-3,TRBV19,TGTGCCAGTAGCCCGACAGGACCCGGAGGGGATACGCAGTATTTT,CASSPTGPGGDTQYF
many,NA,TRBJ2-5,TRBV29-1,TGCAGCGTTGCAGGTCAAGAGACCCAGTACTTC,CSVAGQETQYF
many,TRBD2,TRBJ2-7,TRBV27,TGTGCCAGCAGTTTAACTAGCGGCCTTAGCTCCTACGAGCAGTACTTC,CASSLTSGLSSYEQYF
many,NA,TRBJ1-5,TRBV7-6,TGTGCCAGCAGCTCGTTCGCGACGGGGGGCAATCAGCCCCAGCATTTT,CASSSFATGGNQPQHF
many,TRBD1,TRBJ1-1,TRBV7-9,TGTGCCAGCAAAAAACCGGGACAGGCTCTAACTTTCTTT,CASKKPGQALTFF
NA,TRBD1,TRBJ2-5,TRBV7-8,TGTGCCAGCAGCTTAGCGACAGGGCGGGAGACCCAGTACTTC,CASSLATGRETQYF
NA,NA,TRBJ1-1,TRBV12-5,TGTGCTAGTGGTTTGTCGGGGGGTCCTTTGGCTGAAGCTTTCTTT,CASGLSGGPLAEAFF
few,NA,TRBJ2-5,TRBV28,TGTGCCAGCAGGGATACCGGGACACAAGAGACCCAGTACTTC,CASRDTGTQETQYF